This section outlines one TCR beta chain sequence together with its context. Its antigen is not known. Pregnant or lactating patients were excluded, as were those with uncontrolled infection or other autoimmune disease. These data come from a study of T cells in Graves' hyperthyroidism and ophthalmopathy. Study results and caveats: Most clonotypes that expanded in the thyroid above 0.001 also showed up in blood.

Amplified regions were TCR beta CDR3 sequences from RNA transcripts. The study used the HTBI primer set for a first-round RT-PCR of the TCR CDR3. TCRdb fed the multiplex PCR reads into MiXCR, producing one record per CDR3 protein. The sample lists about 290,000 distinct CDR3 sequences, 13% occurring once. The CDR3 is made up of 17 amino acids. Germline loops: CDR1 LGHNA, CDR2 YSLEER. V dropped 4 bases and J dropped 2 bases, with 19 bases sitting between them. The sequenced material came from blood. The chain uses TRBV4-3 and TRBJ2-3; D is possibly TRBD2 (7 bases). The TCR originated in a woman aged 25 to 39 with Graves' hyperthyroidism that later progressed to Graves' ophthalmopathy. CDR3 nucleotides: TGCGCCAGCAGCCTTGGGGGGCGGGAGCTACTCACAGATACGCAGTATTTT. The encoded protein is CASSLGGRELLTDTQYF.